Sequencing of this T cell receptor (beta chain) was carried out in a study of cytomegalovirus exposure and HLA in healthy donors. The study's findings and limits: Later analysis revealed greater clonal expansion in HLA-associated TCR beta chains than in equally common others.

Primers: 60 Vbeta forward and 13 Jbeta reverse. Generated by immunoSEQ multiplex PCR, the TCRdb table keeps only in-frame clones and is missing some. The sample includes 150,000 to 200,000 clones, over 60% of them seen just once. The germline V and J ends were trimmed by 2 bases and 2 bases, with 10 bases remaining between them. This CDR3 is 15 amino acids long. Germline V gene lookup returns CDR1 SGDLS and CDR2 YYNGEE. Comment on this clone: What it binds is unknown.

Sequenced sample: PBMCs. The chain couples TRBV9 to TRBJ2-2, with TRBD1 as a possible D gene (6 bases). This clonotype was sampled from a woman aged 35 to 49 in good health and CMV-seronegative. CDR3 protein: CASSVGQSNTGELFF. The CDR3 DNA sequence: TGTGCCAGCAGCGTCGGACAGTCCAACACCGGGGAGCTGTTTTTT.